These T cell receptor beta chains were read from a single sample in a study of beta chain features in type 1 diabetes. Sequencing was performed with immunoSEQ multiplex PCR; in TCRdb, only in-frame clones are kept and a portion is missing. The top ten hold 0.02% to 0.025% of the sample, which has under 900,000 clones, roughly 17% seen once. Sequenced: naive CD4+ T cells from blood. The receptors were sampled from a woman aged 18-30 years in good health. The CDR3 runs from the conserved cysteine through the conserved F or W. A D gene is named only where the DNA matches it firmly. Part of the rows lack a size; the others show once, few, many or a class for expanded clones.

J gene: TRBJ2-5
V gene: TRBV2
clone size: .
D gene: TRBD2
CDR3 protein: CASSFGLAGGETQYF
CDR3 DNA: TGTGCCAGCAGTTTCGGACTAGCGGGAGGAGAGACCCAGTACTTC

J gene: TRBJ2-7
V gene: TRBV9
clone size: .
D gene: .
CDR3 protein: CASSVGPGPNTYEQYF
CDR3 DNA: TGTGCCAGCAGCGTAGGTCCGGGACCTAATACCTACGAGCAGTACTTC

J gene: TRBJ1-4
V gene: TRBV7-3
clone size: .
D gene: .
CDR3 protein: CASSLRRTNEKLFF
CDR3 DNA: TGTGCCAGCAGCTTACGGAGAACTAATGAAAAACTGTTTTTT

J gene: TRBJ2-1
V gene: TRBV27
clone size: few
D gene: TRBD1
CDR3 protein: CASSRTGLNNEQFF
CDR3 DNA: TGTGCCAGCAGCCGGACAGGACTGAACAATGAGCAGTTCTTC

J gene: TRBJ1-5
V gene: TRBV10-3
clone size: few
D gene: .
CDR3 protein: CAISDAPRGNQPQHF
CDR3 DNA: TGTGCCATCAGTGATGCACCGAGGGGGAATCAGCCCCAGCATTTT

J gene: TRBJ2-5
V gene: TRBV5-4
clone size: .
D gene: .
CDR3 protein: CASSLNLRVTETQYF
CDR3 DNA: TGTGCCAGCAGCTTGAATTTGCGGGTTACGGAGACCCAGTACTTC

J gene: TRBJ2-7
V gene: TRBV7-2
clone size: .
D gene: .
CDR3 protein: CASSLSILTRYEQYF
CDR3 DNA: TGTGCCAGCAGCTTATCGATCCTCACCAGATACGAGCAGTACTTC

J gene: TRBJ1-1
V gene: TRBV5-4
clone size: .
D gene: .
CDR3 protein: CASSLSGAVNTEAFF
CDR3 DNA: TGTGCCAGCAGCTTGTCGGGCGCAGTGAACACTGAAGCTTTCTTT

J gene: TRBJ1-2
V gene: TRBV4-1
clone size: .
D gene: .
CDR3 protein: CASSPTGTENYGYTF
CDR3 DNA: TGCGCCAGCAGCCCAACCGGGACGGAGAACTATGGCTACACCTTC

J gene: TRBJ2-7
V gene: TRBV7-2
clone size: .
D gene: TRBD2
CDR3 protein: CASSLTPRLAGGGEQYF
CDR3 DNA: TGTGCCAGCAGCTTAACCCCAAGACTAGCGGGAGGAGGTGAGCAGTACTTC

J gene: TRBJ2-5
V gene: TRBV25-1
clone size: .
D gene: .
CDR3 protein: CASNQNRAAQYF
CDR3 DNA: TGTGCCAGCAATCAGAACAGGGCGGCCCAGTACTTC

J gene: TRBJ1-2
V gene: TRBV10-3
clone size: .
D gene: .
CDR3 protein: CAISERQSRNGYTF
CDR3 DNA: TGTGCCATCAGTGAACGGCAGAGCCGTAACGGCTACACCTTC

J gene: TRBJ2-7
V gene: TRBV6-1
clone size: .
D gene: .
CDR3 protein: CASSEWYEQYF
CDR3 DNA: TGTGCCAGCAGTGAATGGTACGAGCAGTACTTC

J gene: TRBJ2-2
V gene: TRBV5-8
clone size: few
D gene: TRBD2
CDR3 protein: CASSLAGTSGSTGELFF
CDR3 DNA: TGTGCCAGCAGCTTGGCCGGGACTAGCGGGAGTACCGGGGAGCTGTTTTTT

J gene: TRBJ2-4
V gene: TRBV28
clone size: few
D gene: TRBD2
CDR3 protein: CASSSRSSGSLNIQYF
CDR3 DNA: TGTGCCAGCAGTTCCCGGAGTAGCGGGAGTCTTAACATTCAGTACTTC

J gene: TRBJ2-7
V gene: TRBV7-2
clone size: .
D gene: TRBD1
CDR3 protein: CASSTPDRGLTDYEQYF
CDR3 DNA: TGTGCCAGCAGCACGCCGGACAGGGGTCTTACCGACTACGAGCAGTACTTC

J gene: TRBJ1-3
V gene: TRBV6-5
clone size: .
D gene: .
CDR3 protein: CASTTAGNTIYF
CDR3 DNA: TGTGCCAGCACCACAGCAGGAAACACCATATATTTT

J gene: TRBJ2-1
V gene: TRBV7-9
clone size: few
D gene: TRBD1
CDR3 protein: CASSFFGTGNNEQFF
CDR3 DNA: TGTGCCAGCAGCTTCTTTGGGACAGGAAACAATGAGCAGTTCTTC

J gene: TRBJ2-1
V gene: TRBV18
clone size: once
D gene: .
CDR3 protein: CASSPPSREWIGEQFF
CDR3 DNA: TGTGCCAGCTCACCACCGAGCCGGGAGTGGATCGGTGAGCAGTTCTTC

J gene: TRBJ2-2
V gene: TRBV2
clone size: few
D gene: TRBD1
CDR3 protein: CASSELPGQGYTGELFF
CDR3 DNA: TGTGCCAGCAGCGAGCTCCCGGGACAGGGATACACCGGGGAGCTGTTTTTT

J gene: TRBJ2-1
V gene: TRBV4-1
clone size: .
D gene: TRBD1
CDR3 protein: CASSPGQGIPNEQFF
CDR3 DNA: TGCGCCAGCAGCCCGGGACAGGGAATCCCCAATGAGCAGTTCTTC

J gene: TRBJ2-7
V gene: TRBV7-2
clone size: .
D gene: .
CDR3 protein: CASSPQGFSYEQYF
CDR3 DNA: TGTGCCAGCAGCCCCCAAGGGTTCTCCTACGAGCAGTACTTC

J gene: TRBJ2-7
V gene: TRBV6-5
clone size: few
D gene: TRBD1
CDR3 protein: CASTDRAYEQYF
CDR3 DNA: TGTGCCAGCACGGACAGGGCTTACGAGCAGTACTTC

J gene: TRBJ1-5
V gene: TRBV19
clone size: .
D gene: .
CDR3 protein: CASSTSTGYSNQPQHF
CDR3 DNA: TGTGCCAGTAGTACATCCACGGGGTATAGCAATCAGCCCCAGCATTTT

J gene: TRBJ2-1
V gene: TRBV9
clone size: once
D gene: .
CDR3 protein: CASSVSPSAPNEQFF
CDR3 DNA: TGTGCCAGCAGCGTTTCCCCTTCCGCACCCAATGAGCAGTTCTTC

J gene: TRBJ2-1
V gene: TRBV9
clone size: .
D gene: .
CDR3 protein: CASSVDGVVGGEQFF
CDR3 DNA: TGTGCCAGCAGCGTAGACGGGGTCGTCGGGGGTGAGCAGTTCTTC

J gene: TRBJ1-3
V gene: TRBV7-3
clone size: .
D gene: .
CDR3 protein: CASSLKARDKRGLISGNTIYF
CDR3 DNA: TGTGCCAGCAGCTTAAAGGCCCGGGACAAGAGAGGTCTAATCTCTGGAAACACCATATATTTT

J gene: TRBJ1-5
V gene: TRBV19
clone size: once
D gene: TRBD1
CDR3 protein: CASSIIGSGGNQPQHF
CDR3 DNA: TGTGCCAGTAGCATTATCGGCTCAGGGGGAAATCAGCCCCAGCATTTT

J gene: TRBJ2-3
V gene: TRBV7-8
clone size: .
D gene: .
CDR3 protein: CASTLNSIGSLSLRDTQYF
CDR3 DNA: TGTGCCAGCACCCTGAATTCCATAGGGTCCCTATCGCTACGCGATACGCAGTATTTT

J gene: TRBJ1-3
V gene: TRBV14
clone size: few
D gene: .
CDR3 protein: CASSQVHGNTIYF
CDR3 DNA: TGTGCCAGCAGCCAAGTACATGGAAACACCATATATTTT

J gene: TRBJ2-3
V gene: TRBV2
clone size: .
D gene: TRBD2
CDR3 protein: CASSGLAGGDTQYF
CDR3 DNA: TGTGCCAGCAGTGGACTAGCGGGAGGGGATACGCAGTATTTT

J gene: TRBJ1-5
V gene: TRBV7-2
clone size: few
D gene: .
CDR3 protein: CASSSDLINQPQHF
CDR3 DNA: TGTGCCAGCAGCTCCGACCTCATCAATCAGCCCCAGCATTTT

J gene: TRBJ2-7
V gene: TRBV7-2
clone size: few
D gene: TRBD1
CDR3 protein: CASSRLQGAISYEQYF
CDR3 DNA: TGTGCCAGCAGTCGATTACAGGGGGCGATTTCCTACGAGCAGTACTTC

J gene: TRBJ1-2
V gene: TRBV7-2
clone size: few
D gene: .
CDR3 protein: CASSSGQIDNYGYTF
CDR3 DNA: TGTGCCAGCAGCTCCGGACAGATTGATAACTATGGCTACACCTTC

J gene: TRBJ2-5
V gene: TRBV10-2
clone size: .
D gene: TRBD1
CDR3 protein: CASSGGRGLGETQYF
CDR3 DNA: TGCGCCAGCAGTGGAGGCAGGGGGTTGGGAGAGACCCAGTACTTC

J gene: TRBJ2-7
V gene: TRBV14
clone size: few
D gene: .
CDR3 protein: CASSHWGSSYEQYF
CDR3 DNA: TGTGCCAGCAGCCACTGGGGGAGCTCCTACGAGCAGTACTTC

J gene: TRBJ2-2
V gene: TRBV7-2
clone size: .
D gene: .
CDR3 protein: CASSKRRENTGELFF
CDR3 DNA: TGTGCCAGCAGCAAACGGAGAGAGAACACCGGGGAGCTGTTTTTT

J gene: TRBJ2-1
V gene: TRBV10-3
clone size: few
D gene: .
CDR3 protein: CAISMRESSYNEQFF
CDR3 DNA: TGTGCCATCAGTATGAGAGAAAGCTCCTACAATGAGCAGTTCTTC

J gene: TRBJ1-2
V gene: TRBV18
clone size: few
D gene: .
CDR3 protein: CASSPSTAASYGYTF
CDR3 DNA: TGTGCCAGCTCACCCTCAACGGCAGCGAGCTATGGCTACACCTTC

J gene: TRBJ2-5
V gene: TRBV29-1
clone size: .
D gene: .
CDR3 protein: CSVEAGSETQYF
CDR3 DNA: TGCAGCGTTGAGGCAGGGTCTGAGACCCAGTACTTC

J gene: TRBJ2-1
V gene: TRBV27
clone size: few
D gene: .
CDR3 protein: CASSLRGPHNEQFF
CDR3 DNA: TGTGCCAGCAGTTTAAGGGGTCCACACAATGAGCAGTTCTTC

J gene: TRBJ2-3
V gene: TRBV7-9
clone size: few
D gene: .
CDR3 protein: CASSLRGAILEDTQYF
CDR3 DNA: TGTGCCAGCAGCCTAAGGGGCGCTATCCTTGAAGATACGCAGTATTTT

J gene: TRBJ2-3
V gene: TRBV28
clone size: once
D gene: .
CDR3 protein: CASSLSGGGTDTQYF
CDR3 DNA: TGTGCCAGCAGTTTATCCGGGGGAGGCACAGATACGCAGTATTTT

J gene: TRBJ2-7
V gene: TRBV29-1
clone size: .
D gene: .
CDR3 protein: CSVGGGSGRPYEQYF
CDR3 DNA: TGCAGCGTTGGGGGCGGTAGCGGTAGACCCTACGAGCAGTACTTC

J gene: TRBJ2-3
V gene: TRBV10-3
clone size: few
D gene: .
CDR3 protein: CAISEAGALGDTQYF
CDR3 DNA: TGTGCCATCAGTGAGGCCGGGGCCTTAGGTGATACGCAGTATTTT

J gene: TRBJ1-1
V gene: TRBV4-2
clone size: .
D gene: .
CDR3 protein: CASSRVTAGTEAFF
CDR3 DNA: TGTGCCAGCAGCCGGGTGACGGCGGGGACTGAAGCTTTCTTT

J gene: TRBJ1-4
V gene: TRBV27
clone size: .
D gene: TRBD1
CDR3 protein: CASSLSQGVGKLFF
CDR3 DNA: TGTGCCAGCAGTTTATCACAGGGGGTAGGGAAACTGTTTTTT

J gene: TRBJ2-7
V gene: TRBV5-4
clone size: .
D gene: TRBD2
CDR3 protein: CASSSAGGFPSYEQYF
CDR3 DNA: TGTGCCAGCAGCTCTGCGGGAGGGTTCCCTTCCTACGAGCAGTACTTC

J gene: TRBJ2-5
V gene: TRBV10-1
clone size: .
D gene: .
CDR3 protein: CASSAGGGQTQYF
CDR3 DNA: TGCGCCAGCAGTGCCGGGGGTGGTCAGACCCAGTACTTC

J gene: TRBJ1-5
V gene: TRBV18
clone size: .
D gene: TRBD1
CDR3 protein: CASSQFAGQLNQPQHF
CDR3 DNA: TGTGCCAGCTCACAATTTGCGGGACAGCTCAATCAGCCCCAGCATTTT

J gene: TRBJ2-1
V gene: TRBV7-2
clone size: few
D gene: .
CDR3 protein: CASTPGASSYNEQFF
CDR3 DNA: TGTGCCAGCACCCCCGGGGCGAGCTCCTACAATGAGCAGTTCTTC

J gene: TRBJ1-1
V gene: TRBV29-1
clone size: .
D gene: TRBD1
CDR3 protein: CSVPVRGVKIEAFF
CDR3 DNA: TGCAGCGTTCCGGTCAGGGGGGTGAAGATTGAAGCTTTCTTT

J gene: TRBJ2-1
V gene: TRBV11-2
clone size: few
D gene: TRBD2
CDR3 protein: CASSFGRRYEQFF
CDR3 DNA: TGTGCCAGCAGCTTCGGGAGGAGGTATGAGCAGTTCTTC

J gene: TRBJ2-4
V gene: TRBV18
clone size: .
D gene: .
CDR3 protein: CASSPRGDTLAKNIQYF
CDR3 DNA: TGTGCCAGCTCACCCCGAGGAGACACCTTAGCCAAAAACATTCAGTACTTC

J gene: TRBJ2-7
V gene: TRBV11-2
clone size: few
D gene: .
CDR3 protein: CASSRSGVYEQYF
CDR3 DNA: TGTGCCAGCAGTAGGTCCGGGGTTTACGAGCAGTACTTC

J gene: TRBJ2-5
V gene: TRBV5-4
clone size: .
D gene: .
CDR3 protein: CASSLVGETQYF
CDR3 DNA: TGTGCCAGCAGCTTGGTGGGAGAGACCCAGTACTTC

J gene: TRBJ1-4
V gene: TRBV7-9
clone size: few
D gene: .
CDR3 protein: CASRPRRGGTNEKLFF
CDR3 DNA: TGTGCCAGCAGACCTCGGAGGGGTGGAACTAATGAAAAACTGTTTTTT

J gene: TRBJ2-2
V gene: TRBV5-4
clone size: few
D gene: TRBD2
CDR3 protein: CASSSGGAGELFF
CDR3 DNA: TGTGCCAGCAGCTCGGGGGGTGCCGGGGAGCTGTTTTTT

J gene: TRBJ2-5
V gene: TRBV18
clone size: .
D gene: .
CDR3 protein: CASSQREDSKRVQYF
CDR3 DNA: TGTGCCAGCTCACAACGGGAGGACAGCAAGAGAGTCCAGTACTTC